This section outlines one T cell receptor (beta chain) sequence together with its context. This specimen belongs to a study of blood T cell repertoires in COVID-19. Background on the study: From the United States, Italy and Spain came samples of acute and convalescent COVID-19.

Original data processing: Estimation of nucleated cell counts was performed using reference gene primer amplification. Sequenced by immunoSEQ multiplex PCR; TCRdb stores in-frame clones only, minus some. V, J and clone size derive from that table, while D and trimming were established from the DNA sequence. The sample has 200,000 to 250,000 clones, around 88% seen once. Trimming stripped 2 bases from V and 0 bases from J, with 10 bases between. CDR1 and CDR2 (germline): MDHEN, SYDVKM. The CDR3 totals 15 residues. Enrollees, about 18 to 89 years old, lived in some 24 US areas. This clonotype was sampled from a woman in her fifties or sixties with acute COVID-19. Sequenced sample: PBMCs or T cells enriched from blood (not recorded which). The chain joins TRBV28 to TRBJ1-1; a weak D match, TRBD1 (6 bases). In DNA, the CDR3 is TGTGCCAGCAGTTTAGGTGACAGGCTGAACACTGAAGCTTTCTTT. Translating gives CASSLGDRLNTEAFF.